The 26 T cell receptor beta chains listed next were all sequenced from one sample in a study of control samples from healthy donors and cancer patients. Measured with immunoSEQ multiplex PCR; TCRdb has only the in-frame clones, and not every one. The table records over 45,000 clones, around nine tenths of them present only once. Material: PBMCs. The receptors derive from a man between 40 and 49 years old with colorectal cancer.

V and J are TRBV6-5 and TRBJ2-6, with D hard to call. The germline gives CDR1 MNHEY, CDR2 SVGAGI. V lost 2 bases, J lost 4 bases, and 9 bases lay in between. The CDR3 contains 15 residues. CDR3 bases: TGTGCCAGCAGTTACAAGGGATCAGGGGCCAACGTCCTGACTTTC. It encodes CASSYKGSGANVLTF.

This clone has more than one count but fewer than ten. V gene TRBV27 combines with J gene TRBJ1-1, with 9 bases aligning to TRBD1. The CDR3 contains 18 residues. The V and J ends lost 3 bases and 4 bases, in that order; junction bases with no gene match: 15. Germline V gene sequence: CDR1 MNHEY, CDR2 SMNVEV (reference sequence). The CDR3 coding sequence is TGTGCCAGCAGTTTGGATAAAAGTAGGGGACAGGGTCTCACTGAAGCTTTCTTT. This codes for CASSLDKSRGQGLTEAFF.

A note on this clone: Germline and junction disagree at one end, which may indicate a read error. J is TRBJ1-2 and V is TRBV11-2; D not resolved. The V gene's germline CDR1 is SGHAT and CDR2 FQNNGV. The CDR3 has 13 residues. CDR3 DNA sequence: TGTGCCAGCAGGTTAGGGTCCCGCTATGGCTACACCTTC. The encoded protein is CASRLGSRYGYTF.

The rearrangement uses TRBV6-5 and TRBJ2-7, with D unclear. Trimming removed 6 bases at V and 5 bases at J, with 17 bases between. This CDR3 has 14 residues. Germline V CDR1 and CDR2: MNHEY, SVGAGI. The CDR3 sequence is CASSSYSFLNEQYF. The CDR3 DNA follows: TGTGCCAGCAGCTCATACAGCTTCCTCAACGAGCAGTACTTC.

The V gene is TRBV27, the J gene TRBJ2-2; D possibly corresponds to TRBD2 (6 bases). CDR1 is MNHEY, CDR2 SMNVEV, per germline (reference sequence). This CDR3 has 15 residues. V was cut by 3 bases and J by 3 bases, with 11 bases left in between. CDR3 sequence: CASSFVGGYTGELFF. The DNA for the CDR3 is TGTGCCAGCAGTTTCGTCGGGGGATACACCGGGGAGCTGTTTTTT.

The rearrangement uses TRBV4-1 and TRBJ1-2; a weak D match, TRBD1 (5 bases). Germline V gene sequence: CDR1 MGHRA, CDR2 YSYEKL. V was clipped by 3 bases and J by 4 bases, with 15 bases between them. The CDR3 sequence is 15 residues long. CDR3 bases: TGCGCCAGCAGCCAGGCCCGGGACGGTCCCTATGGCTACACCTTC. It encodes CASSQARDGPYGYTF.

The sample holds a few counts of this clone. The chain carries TRBV4-3 and TRBJ1-2; D unresolved. Trimming removed 1 base at V and 3 bases at J, with 9 bases between. Germline loops: CDR1 LGHNA, CDR2 YSLEER. The CDR3 has 14 amino acids. The chain's CDR3 is CASSQGSGYYGYTF. In nucleotides, the CDR3 is TGCGCCAGCAGCCAAGGTTCCGGGTACTATGGCTACACCTTC.

The chain joins TRBV5-1 to TRBJ1-3, with 7 bases lining up with TRBD1. The CDR3 has 14 amino acids. V was pared by 4 bases and J by 3 bases, with 4 bases of the junction left unmatched. CDR1 is SGHRS and CDR2 is YFSETQ in the germline V gene. CDR3 sequence reads: CASSPTGSGNTIYF. DNA of the CDR3: TGCGCCAGCAGCCCGACAGGGAGTGGAAACACCATATATTTT.

The chain uses TRBV11-2 and TRBJ2-7, with D unresolved. Germline CDR1 reads SGHAT; CDR2 reads FQNNGV. CDR3 size: 14 residues. Trimming removed 1 base from V and 6 bases from J, with 13 bases in between. For the CDR3, the DNA is TGTGCCAGCAGCTTAGGGGGTGTAGTTCGCGAGCAGTACTTC. It codes for CASSLGGVVREQYF.

This chain links TRBV11-2 with TRBJ2-1; 10 positions agree with TRBD2. Per the germline V gene, CDR1 is SGHAT and CDR2 is FQNNGV. The CDR3 extends over 17 amino acids. After removal of 2 bases from V and 8 bases from J, the junction contained 12 bases not matched to a gene. The CDR3 DNA sequence: TGTGCCAGCAGCTTACGTTCTAGCGGGAGTGGAAGGGATGAGCAGTTCTTC. It encodes CASSLRSSGSGRDEQFF.

This rearrangement joins TRBV28 to TRBJ1-1; D call uncertain. This CDR3 region has 16 residues. Germline V gene lookup returns CDR1 MDHEN and CDR2 SYDVKM. V was clipped by 8 bases and J by 2 bases, with 21 bases between them. CDR3 DNA: TGTGCCAGCCGGGCTCCCTTTGCCGGGAGAAACACTGAAGCTTTCTTT. This codes for CASRAPFAGRNTEAFF.

In this sample, this clone turned up a few times. CDR3 DNA: TGTGCCAGCAGTAATCTAGCGGGTGCCTACGAGCAGTACTTC. This gives the protein CASSNLAGAYEQYF. This chain connects TRBV6-5 to TRBJ2-7; 8 nucleotides line up with TRBD2. V was clipped by 5 bases and J by 2 bases; unmatched bases: 5. The V gene's germline CDR1 is MNHEY and CDR2 SVGAGI. The CDR3 consists of 14 residues.

The chain couples TRBV27 to TRBJ2-7; maybe TRBD2 (7 bases). The V gene's germline CDR1 is MNHEY and CDR2 SMNVEV (reference sequence). There are 12 residues in the CDR3. V shed 2 bases and J shed 6 bases, with 8 bases lying between them. The CDR3 region is CASSLRGAEQYF. DNA for the CDR3: TGTGCCAGCAGTTTACGGGGGGCCGAGCAGTACTTC.

The chain carries TRBV5-1 and TRBJ2-1, with 9 bases aligning to TRBD2. The CDR3 length is 15 residues. Germline lookup yields CDR1 SGHRS and CDR2 YFSETQ. V lost 3 bases to trimming and J lost 6 bases; unmatched junction nucleotides: 7. CDR3 amino acids: CASSSGTSIANEQFF. The CDR3 coding sequence is TGCGCCAGCAGCTCCGGGACTAGCATCGCCAATGAGCAGTTCTTC. Full variable domain (missing parts from reference TRBV5-1 and TRBJ2-1): KAGVTQTPRYLIKTRGQQVTLSCSPISGHRSVSWYQQTPGQGLQFLFEYFSETQRNKGNFPGRFSGRQFSNSRSEMNVSTLELGDSALYLCASSSGTSIANEQFFGPGTRLTVL.

Concerning this clone: The identical CDR3 is also encoded by other nucleotide sequences in the sample. The rearrangement links TRBV19 to TRBJ1-4, with 8 bases matching TRBD1. Trimming took 3 bases from V and 7 from J; bases not matched to a gene: 7. Germline V gene lookup returns CDR1 LNHDA and CDR2 SQIVND (reference sequence). The CDR3 sequence is 15 residues long. This CDR3 is CASSIGTGYSEKLFF. CDR3 DNA: TGTGCCAGTAGTATTGGGACAGGATATAGTGAAAAACTGTTTTTT.

The rearrangement links TRBV27 to TRBJ2-7; TRBD1 agrees at 9 bases. The length of the CDR3 is 14 residues. The germline V gene encodes CDR1 MNHEY and CDR2 SMNVEV (reference sequence). The V and J ends lost 4 bases and 4 bases, in that order; junction bases with no gene match: 5. The CDR3 is CASSYRGPEYEQYF. DNA for the CDR3: TGTGCCAGCAGTTACAGGGGGCCCGAGTACGAGCAGTACTTC.

This clone has only one observation. The chain recombines TRBV6-5 with TRBJ2-7, with 11 bases aligning to TRBD2. V lost 6 bases and J lost 6; bases outside the gene matches: 7. Germline V gives CDR1 MNHEY, CDR2 SVGAGI. The CDR3 length is 14 residues. CDR3: CASRTGTSGSEQYF. The CDR3 DNA reads as TGTGCCAGCAGGACCGGGACTAGCGGTTCCGAGCAGTACTTC.

The rearrangement joins TRBV28 to TRBJ1-1; maybe TRBD1 (5 bases). The CDR3 covers 14 residues. V dropped 8 bases and J dropped 0 bases, with 13 bases sitting between them. From germline, CDR1 is MDHEN and CDR2 SYDVKM. CDR3 amino acids: CASHDSSLNTEAFF. The CDR3, as DNA: TGTGCCAGCCACGACAGTTCCTTGAACACTGAAGCTTTCTTT. Full variable domain (remainder filled in from reference TRBV28 and TRBJ1-1): DVKVTQSSRYLVKRTGEKVFLECVQDMDHENMFWYRQDPGLGLRLIYFSYDVKMKEKGDIPEGYSVSREKKERFSLILESASTNQTSMYLCASHDSSLNTEAFFGQGTRLTVV.

The chain joins TRBV29-1 to TRBJ2-7; 10 bases map to TRBD1. Germline CDR1 and CDR2: SQVTM and ANQGSEA. Germline trimming cut 6 bases from V and 4 bases from J; bases unmatched to any gene: 6. The CDR3 runs 13 residues. This CDR3 is CSVRQGAAYEQYF. In nucleotides, the CDR3 is TGCAGCGTCCGACAGGGGGCAGCGTACGAGCAGTACTTC.

This chain links TRBV27 with TRBJ2-7; 7 nucleotides match TRBD1. This CDR3 has 18 amino acids. V lost 4 bases, J lost 3 bases, and 18 bases stayed unmatched. The germline V gene encodes CDR1 MNHEY and CDR2 SMNVEV (reference sequence). The CDR3 protein is CASSSHKGQFPALYEQYF. The CDR3, as DNA: TGTGCCAGCAGTTCGCATAAGGGACAGTTCCCAGCCCTCTACGAGCAGTACTTC.

The V and J genes are TRBV7-2 and TRBJ2-7; 11 bases agree with TRBD2. The CDR3 totals 18 residues. Trimming removed 2 bases from V and 3 bases from J; junction bases left unmatched: 12. Germline CDR1 is SGHTA and CDR2 is FQGNSA. The CDR3 DNA reads as TGTGCCAGCAGCTTAAGGGCTAGCGGGGGGCCCGCCTTCTACGAGCAGTACTTC. This translates into CASSLRASGGPAFYEQYF.

This chain links TRBV10-3 with TRBJ1-1; possible D gene TRBD1, 6 bases. The CDR3 runs 14 residues. V was clipped by 10 bases and J by 10 bases, with 25 bases between them. Germline CDR1 and CDR2: ENHRY and SYGVKD. CDR3 loop: CATKILRQAEGAFF. CDR3 DNA: TGTGCCACCAAGATACTAAGACAGGCCGAAGGAGCTTTCTTT.

This clone was found a few times. The chain employs TRBV6-5 and TRBJ1-1; maybe TRBD1 (5 bases). V was trimmed by 3 bases and J by 5 bases, leaving 10 bases between them. Germline assignment: CDR1 MNHEY and CDR2 SVGAGI. CDR3 length equals 13 residues. The CDR3 DNA reads TGTGCCAGCAGTTATACCAGGGAAACTGAAGCTTTCTTT. As protein: CASSYTRETEAFF.

This clone appeared a few times. The chain is built from TRBV9 and TRBJ2-1; D might be TRBD2 (6 bases). Germline V gene data show CDR1 as SGDLS and CDR2 as YYNGEE. The CDR3 is made up of 15 amino acids. Deletions cut 3 bases from V and 3 bases from J, with 13 bases between. CDR3 in DNA: TGTGCCAGCAGCGGCGGGATAGCTTTCTACAATGAGCAGTTCTTC. Encoded protein: CASSGGIAFYNEQFF.

CDR3 loop: CASSQGTFNYEQYF. CDR3 DNA: TGTGCCAGCAGCCAAGGGACTTTCAACTACGAGCAGTACTTC. V gene TRBV13 combines with J gene TRBJ2-7; a weak D match, TRBD2 (6 bases). In germline, CDR1 is PRHDT, CDR2 FYEKMQ (reference sequence). V shed 5 bases and J shed 3 bases, with 14 bases lying between them. This CDR3 has 14 residues.

Concerning this clone: At one end, the junction sequence differs from germline, possibly due to a read error. This rearrangement joins TRBV7-7 to TRBJ2-2; a weak D match, TRBD1 (6 bases). CDR1 and CDR2 (germline): SSHAT, FNYEAQ (reference sequence). CDR3 length: 16 amino acids. CDR3 amino acids: CASSLGGRGNTGELFF. DNA for the CDR3: TGTGCTAGCAGCTTAGGTGGCAGGGGAAACACCGGGGAGCTGTTTTTT.